These 6 T cell receptor beta chains were sequenced from one sample in a study of blood T cell repertoires in COVID-19 (dated by TCRdb to between 2020 and 2021). Library construction relied on the immunoSEQ multiplex PCR assay. The clones in this table, taken by TCRdb from immuneACCESS, are in-frame only. Not every clone is retained; where verified, under half of the shortfall comes from an unresolved V gene, and the cause of the rest is unknown. A total of about 380,000 clones appear in this sample, roughly 89% of them only once. Jointly, the top ten make up about 7% of the sample. Sequences were obtained from peripheral blood. The receptors were sampled from a man between 18 and 29 years old with active or convalescent COVID-19.

The chain combines TRBV19 with TRBJ1-5; D gene uncertain. V lost 3 bases to trimming and J lost 2 bases, with 11 bases between them. CDR1 and CDR2 from the germline V gene are LNHDA and SQIVND (reference sequence). The CDR3 length is 15 residues. CDR3 residues: CASSMLRQGNQPQHF. In DNA, the CDR3 is TGTGCCAGTAGTATGCTCCGGCAGGGCAATCAGCCCCAGCATTTT. Looking up the rest from reference TRBV19 and TRBJ1-5 gives the full variable domain: DGGITQSPKYLFRKEGQNVTLSCEQNLNHDAMYWYRQDPGQGLRLIYYSQIVNDFQKGDIAEGYSVSREKKESFPLTVTSAQKNPTAFYLCASSMLRQGNQPQHFGDGTRLSIL.

The V and J genes are TRBV6-4 and TRBJ2-7; D perhaps matches TRBD2 (7 bases). Trimming removed 2 bases from V and 3 bases from J, with 23 bases in between. The CDR3 has 18 amino acids. In germline, CDR1 is MRHNA, CDR2 SNTAGT. CDR3 coding DNA: TGTGCCAGCAGTGACCCGCCCCCGACTGGGGGGGGCTGCTACGAGCAGTACTTC. Translating gives CASSDPPPTGGGCYEQYF.

The genes are TRBV18 and TRBJ2-5; the match to TRBD2 covers 15 bases. J was trimmed by 5 bases and V by 0 bases; bases with no gene match: 1. This CDR3 region has 16 residues. Germline assignment: CDR1 KGHSH and CDR2 LQKENI. This CDR3 is CASSPPGLAGGETQYF. CDR3 coding DNA: TGTGCCAGCTCACCACCGGGACTAGCGGGAGGCGAGACCCAGTACTTC.

This rearrangement joins TRBV7-9 to TRBJ2-4; no definite D call. Germline-derived CDR1 and CDR2 are SEHNR and FQNEAQ (reference sequence). Trimming shortened V by 3 bases and J by 1 base, and 10 bases separated the two germline ends. The CDR3 sequence is 15 residues long. CDR3 region: CASSFTPSAKNIQYF. The CDR3 region has the DNA TGTGCCAGCAGCTTTACGCCGAGTGCCAAAAACATTCAGTACTTC.

The chain uses TRBV3-1 (or the pseudogene TRBV3-2) and TRBJ1-1, with D tentatively TRBD1 (5 bases). From germline, CDR1 is LGHDT and CDR2 YNNKEL (reference sequence). Trimming removed 4 bases from V and 4 bases from J, with 16 bases in between. The CDR3 contains 15 residues. The CDR3 DNA reads TGTGCCAGCAGCCCTCGGAGGGGTGAGGTCACTGAAGCTTTCTTT. This sequence encodes CASSPRRGEVTEAFF.

This clone is a singleton in its sample. J is TRBJ1-2 and V is TRBV4-2; 8 bases match TRBD1. In germline, CDR1 is LGHNA, CDR2 YNFKEQ. The CDR3 has 15 amino acids. Germline trimming cut 3 bases from V and 0 bases from J; bases unmatched to any gene: 3. For the CDR3, the DNA is TGTGCCAGCAGCCACCGGACAGGGACTAACTATGGCTACACCTTC. The encoded protein is CASSHRTGTNYGYTF.